One sample yielded the 26 T cell receptor beta chains listed below, sequenced in a study of blood T cell repertoires in COVID-19. Only in-frame clones appear in the TCRdb table, and some are missing; sequencing was by immunoSEQ multiplex PCR. The table lists under 150,000 clones, approximately 90% of them singletons. The sample was peripheral blood. Receptors were obtained from a woman in her 50s with acute or convalescent COVID-19.

In this sample, this clone turned up once. The rearrangement joins TRBV5-1 to TRBJ1-1; 8 bases agree with TRBD1. V gave up 4 bases and J gave up 2 bases; unmatched junction bases: 7. In germline, CDR1 is SGHRS, CDR2 YFSETQ. The CDR3 loop spans 15 amino acids. This CDR3 reads CASSRGQGVNTEAFF. In nucleotides, the CDR3 is TGCGCCAGCAGCCGCGGACAGGGAGTTAACACTGAAGCTTTCTTT. The complete variable domain, with remaining parts taken from reference TRBV5-1 and TRBJ1-1, reads KAGVTQTPRYLIKTRGQQVTLSCSPISGHRSVSWYQQTPGQGLQFLFEYFSETQRNKGNFPGRFSGRQFSNSRSEMNVSTLELGDSALYLCASSRGQGVNTEAFFGQGTRLTVV.

CDR3 residues: CASSLGRGGANVLTF. CDR3 nucleotide sequence: TGTGCCAGCAGCTTGGGCAGGGGTGGGGCCAACGTCCTGACTTTC. J is TRBJ2-6 and V is TRBV5-5, with D maybe TRBD1 (6 bases). Trimming pared 0 bases from V and 3 bases from J, leaving 7 bases between. The CDR3 totals 15 residues. Looked up from germline, CDR1 is SGHKS and CDR2 is YYEKEE (reference sequence).

The chain has TRBV12-3 or TRBV12-4 and TRBJ1-5; D uncertain. The V end lost 6 bases, the J end lost 0 bases, and 6 bases lay between the germline ends. The CDR3 has 13 residues. CDR3 coding DNA: TGTGCCAGCAGCACTAATAGCAATCAGCCCCAGCATTTT. It translates to CASSTNSNQPQHF.

The rearrangement links TRBV7-9 to TRBJ2-7; perhaps TRBD2 as D (7 bases). The V gene's germline CDR1 is SEHNR and CDR2 FQNEAQ (reference sequence). The ends were cut back, 5 bases at V and 3 bases at J, with 14 bases in the middle. The CDR3 loop spans 14 amino acids. CDR3 coding DNA: TGTGCCAGCAGCCCCCCGGGGGGCAGCTACGAGCAGTACTTC. Residues: CASSPPGGSYEQYF.

The rearrangement joins TRBV7-9 to TRBJ2-3, with 10 bases lining up with TRBD1. Germline V gives CDR1 SEHNR, CDR2 FQNEAQ (reference sequence). The CDR3 has 16 residues. The V gene end was trimmed by 4 bases and the J gene end by 1 base; junction bases not matched to a gene: 5. The CDR3 protein is CASSSPGQGRTDTQYF. The CDR3 DNA reads TGTGCCAGCAGCTCCCCGGGACAGGGGCGCACAGATACGCAGTATTTT.

The chain links TRBV7-9 to TRBJ2-7, with D tentatively TRBD2 (5 bases). Germline assignment: CDR1 SEHNR and CDR2 FQNEAQ (reference sequence). The CDR3 sequence is 14 residues long. Between the trimmed V and J ends, which lost 5 bases and 5 bases, there was a span of 16 bases. CDR3 nucleotide sequence: TGTGCCAGCAGCCCATCACTAGACATCCACGAGCAGTACTTC. It specifies CASSPSLDIHEQYF.

V is TRBV11-1 and J is TRBJ1-1; 7 bases line up with TRBD1. The germline V gene has CDR1 SGHAT and CDR2 FQDESV (reference sequence). The CDR3 loop spans 13 amino acids. Unmatched junction bases numbered 6, after V lost 1 base and J lost 10 bases. CDR3 sequence reads: CASSLERGRSAFF. The CDR3 DNA is TGTGCCAGCAGCTTAGAGAGGGGGCGCTCAGCTTTCTTT.

The chain couples TRBV2 to TRBJ1-6; no reliable D call. The length of the CDR3 is 14 residues. Per the germline V gene, CDR1 is SNHLY and CDR2 is FYNNEI. The ends were cut back, 3 bases at V and 2 bases at J, with 5 bases in the middle. Written as DNA, the CDR3 is TGTGCCAGCAGTGATGACACCTATAATTCACCCCTCCACTTT. Protein: CASSDDTYNSPLHF.

In DNA, the CDR3 is TGTGCCAGCAGCCAAGAACAGCTCACTTATGGCTACACCTTC. It specifies CASSQEQLTYGYTF. This rearrangement joins TRBV3-1 (or the pseudogene TRBV3-2) to TRBJ1-2; D not resolved. The length of the CDR3 is 14 residues. Germline CDR1 reads LGHDT; CDR2 reads YNNKEL (reference sequence). V was pared by 0 bases and J by 5 bases, with 10 bases between.

V is TRBV9 and J is TRBJ1-1, with no clear D. Germline CDR1 reads SGDLS; CDR2 reads YYNGEE. The CDR3 spans 13 residues. With 0 bases removed from V and 1 base from J, the gap between germline ends came to 4 bases. The CDR3 coding sequence is TGTGCCAGCAGCGTAGCTTCGAACACTGAAGCTTTCTTT. This gives the protein CASSVASNTEAFF.

J is TRBJ2-1 and V is TRBV7-9; 8 nucleotides line up with TRBD2. The germline gives CDR1 SEHNR, CDR2 FQNEAQ (reference sequence). The CDR3 contains 15 residues. The V segment lost 4 bases and the J segment 10 bases; nucleotides outside the gene matches: 12. The CDR3, as DNA: TGTGCCAGCAGCTCCGGAGGGACGGGAGGGGGAGAGCAGTTCTTC. Residues: CASSSGGTGGGEQFF.

A note on this clone: This sample also contains other DNA sequences that code for the same CDR3. CDR3 loop: CASSLSRNTEAFF. The CDR3 region has the DNA TGTGCCAGCAGTTTATCCCGTAACACTGAAGCTTTCTTT. The chain has TRBV27 and TRBJ1-1, with D unresolved. The CDR3 covers 13 residues. Trimming pared 0 bases from V and 2 bases from J, leaving 4 bases between. Per the germline V gene, CDR1 is MNHEY and CDR2 is SMNVEV (reference sequence).

The chain joins TRBV19 to TRBJ1-5; weak D call: TRBD1 (5 bases). Germline CDR1 and CDR2: LNHDA and SQIVND (reference sequence). The V gene lost 8 bases and the J gene lost 6 bases, with 14 bases spanning the gap. The CDR3 covers 13 residues. CDR3 sequence reads: CASEGQTLQPQHF. In nucleotides, the CDR3 is TGTGCCAGTGAAGGACAAACCCTTCAGCCCCAGCATTTT.

J is TRBJ1-5 and V is TRBV29-1, with TRBD1 identical over 7 bases. J lost 4 bases, V lost 5 bases, and 5 bases had no gene match. The CDR3 has 13 residues. Germline V gene lookup returns CDR1 SQVTM and CDR2 ANQGSEA. CDR3 DNA: TGCAGCGTTTTACAGGGGAGAAATCAGCCCCAGCATTTT. Translating gives CSVLQGRNQPQHF. The full variable domain, rest sourced from reference TRBV29-1 and TRBJ1-5, is SAVISQKPSRDICQRGTSLTIQCQVDSQVTMMFWYRQQPGQSLTLIATANQGSEATYESGFVIDKFPISRPNLTFSTLTVSNMSPEDSSIYLCSVLQGRNQPQHFGDGTRLSIL.

V gene TRBV15 combines with J gene TRBJ2-7, with 9 bases aligning to TRBD2. The CDR3 covers 15 residues. V lost 0 bases and J lost 5; bases outside the gene matches: 5. Germline V gene lookup returns CDR1 LNHNV and CDR2 YYDKDF (reference sequence). The DNA for the CDR3 is TGTGCCACCAGCAGAGAGCGGGGGGGGATCCACGAGCAGTACTTC. It yields the protein CATSRERGGIHEQYF.

On this clone: This sample includes further DNA sequences coding for the same CDR3. V and J are TRBV30 and TRBJ2-7; TRBD2 matches at 7 bases. Germline trimming cut 1 base from V and 1 base from J; bases unmatched to any gene: 7. Germline CDR1 is GTSNPN and CDR2 is SVGIG (reference sequence). The CDR3 totals 15 residues. The CDR3 loop is CAWSGPSGLSYEQYF. DNA of the CDR3: TGTGCCTGGAGTGGGCCTAGCGGACTATCCTACGAGCAGTACTTC.

V is TRBV21-1 and J is TRBJ2-7; TRBD1 was called by the table and not checked on the DNA. TRBV21-1 is classified as a pseudogene. The CDR3 length is 13 residues. CDR3 residues: CASSKVAHYEQYF. CDR3 bases: TGTGCCAGCAGCAAAGTGGCCCACTACGAGCAGTACTTC.

The V call is TRBV5-1, the J call TRBJ2-1, with a weak D call TRBD2 (5 bases). Germline V CDR1 and CDR2: SGHRS, YFSETQ. This CDR3 has 13 amino acids. With 5 bases removed from V and 11 bases from J, the gap between germline ends came to 17 bases. The CDR3 loop is CASRDPTGNQQFF. The CDR3, as DNA: TGCGCCAGCAGGGACCCGACGGGGAATCAGCAGTTCTTC.

The chain couples TRBV18 to TRBJ1-4; 9 bases fit TRBD1. This CDR3 comprises 18 residues. After removal of 6 bases from V and 8 bases from J, the junction contained 19 bases not matched to a gene. Looked up from germline, CDR1 is KGHSH and CDR2 is LQKENI. CDR3 bases: TGTGCCAGCTCGCCGACCCTTTTCCCGGGACAGGGAGCCGAAAAACTGTTTTTT. The encoded protein is CASSPTLFPGQGAEKLFF.

The chain recombines TRBV28 with TRBJ2-7, with D tentatively TRBD1 (6 bases). CDR3 length: 16 residues. In germline, CDR1 is MDHEN, CDR2 SYDVKM. V lost 4 bases to trimming and J lost 2 bases, with 18 bases between them. The DNA of the CDR3 is TGTGCCAGCAGTTCGAGCGTACAGGGAGCGACCTACGAGCAGTACTTC. Translation gives CASSSSVQGATYEQYF. The whole variable domain, remainder taken from reference TRBV28 and TRBJ2-7, is DVKVTQSSRYLVKRTGEKVFLECVQDMDHENMFWYRQDPGLGLRLIYFSYDVKMKEKGDIPEGYSVSREKKERFSLILESASTNQTSMYLCASSSSVQGATYEQYFGPGTRLTVT.

This rearrangement joins TRBV10-1 to TRBJ1-1, with 11 bases aligning to TRBD1. The germline V gene has CDR1 WNHNN and CDR2 SYGVQD (reference sequence). V dropped 8 bases and J dropped 2; count of bases not matched to a gene: 10. The CDR3 has 16 amino acids. The CDR3 spells CASGGTGGPKNTEAFF. CDR3 coding DNA: TGCGCCAGCGGAGGGACAGGGGGACCTAAAAACACTGAAGCTTTCTTT.

The V and J genes are TRBV28 and TRBJ2-1; 12 bases line up with TRBD2. The J segment lost 9 bases and the V segment lost 7 bases, leaving 13 bases of the junction unmatched. In germline, CDR1 is MDHEN, CDR2 SYDVKM. The CDR3 is 16 residues long. CDR3 sequence reads: CASTLGLAGGFGEQFF. In DNA form, the CDR3 reads TGTGCCAGCACCCTTGGTCTAGCGGGAGGGTTTGGTGAGCAGTTCTTC.

The rearrangement uses TRBV5-1 and TRBJ2-5; TRBD2 matches at 8 bases. CDR3 size: 15 residues. Trimming took 0 bases from V and 5 from J; bases not matched to a gene: 6. CDR1 is SGHRS, CDR2 YFSETQ, per germline. Here the CDR3 DNA reads TGCGCCAGCAGCTTGGTATACGGGAGGGAGGAGACCCAGTACTTC. Translated: CASSLVYGREETQYF. Drawing the rest from reference TRBV5-1 and TRBJ2-5, the complete variable domain is KAGVTQTPRYLIKTRGQQVTLSCSPISGHRSVSWYQQTPGQGLQFLFEYFSETQRNKGNFPGRFSGRQFSNSRSEMNVSTLELGDSALYLCASSLVYGREETQYFGPGTRLLVL.

The genes are TRBV12-5 and TRBJ2-7; TRBD1 agrees at 7 bases. The junction had 2 bases not matched to a gene; V was cut back by 1 base and J by 5 bases. Germline-derived CDR1 and CDR2 are LGHNT and FRNRAP. This CDR3 comprises 13 residues. CDR3 in amino acids: CASGLDRGHEQYF. The CDR3 DNA is TGTGCTAGTGGTTTGGACAGGGGTCACGAGCAGTACTTC.

V and J are TRBV19 and TRBJ1-2; 11 nucleotides line up with TRBD1. With 5 bases clipped from V and 5 bases from J, the junction kept 7 bases outside the gene matches. The CDR3 sequence is 15 residues long. The germline V gene has CDR1 LNHDA and CDR2 SQIVND (reference sequence). CDR3 amino acids: CASSPGQGAWYGYTF. The DNA of the CDR3 is TGTGCCAGTAGTCCAGGACAGGGGGCCTGGTATGGCTACACCTTC.

The V gene is TRBV5-4, the J gene TRBJ2-1; D gene ambiguous. The CDR3 length is 15 residues. Looked up from germline, CDR1 is SGHNT and CDR2 is YYREEE (reference sequence). Trimming left V 1 base short and J 7 bases short, with 15 bases between. The chain's CDR3 is CASSLMREVGNEQFF. The CDR3 region has the DNA TGTGCCAGCAGCTTGATGAGAGAGGTCGGGAATGAGCAGTTCTTC.